This TCR beta chain emerged from a study of coeliac disease. The sample holds a few counts of this clone. Its target is not known. The CDR3 runs to 15 residues. Per the germline V gene, CDR1 is MGHRA and CDR2 is YSYEKL. Trimming cost V 0 bases and J 4 bases, with 12 bases left between them. Generated by immunoSEQ multiplex PCR, the TCRdb table keeps only in-frame clones and is missing some. The sample has 2,500 to 3,000 clones; over 50% are singletons. General study results and limits: In active celiac disease, intraepithelial and lamina propria TRB and TRG repertoires were less clonal than controls.

V usage is TRBV4-1 and J usage is TRBJ1-2; D gene uncertain. What was sequenced was intraepithelial lymphocytes from the gut. The clonotype originates from a man in his forties or fifties with active celiac disease. CDR3 residues: CASSQESGVTYGYTF. CDR3 nucleotides: TGCGCCAGCAGCCAAGAATCCGGGGTTACCTATGGCTACACCTTC.